The 26 T cell receptor beta chains listed next were all sequenced from one sample in a study of blood T cell repertoires in COVID-19. Sequencing used immunoSEQ multiplex PCR; TCRdb keeps in-frame clones, though not all of them. The sample yields approximately 220,000 clones, roughly 90% seen once. The material sequenced was peripheral blood. These receptors all come from a woman aged 45-65 years with acute or convalescent COVID-19.

V gene TRBV9 combines with J gene TRBJ2-7; possible D gene TRBD1, 6 bases. Germline lookup yields CDR1 SGDLS and CDR2 YYNGEE. The CDR3 is 14 amino acids. The V end was cut by 3 bases, the J end by 2 bases, with 12 bases between. The CDR3 loop reads CASSGSGTPYEQYF. The CDR3 DNA reads as TGTGCCAGCAGCGGTTCCGGGACACCCTACGAGCAGTACTTC.

V and J are TRBV25-1 and TRBJ2-7, with 8 bases matching TRBD1. CDR1 and CDR2 (germline): MGHDK, SYGVNS. The CDR3 contains 13 residues. J gave up 1 base and V 9 bases, and 5 bases lay outside the gene matches. CDR3 region: CASLRTGSYEQYF. In nucleotides, the CDR3 is TGTGCCAGTCTAAGGACAGGGTCCTACGAGCAGTACTTC.

This clone was picked up one time. The rearrangement links TRBV7-8 to TRBJ2-5; D may be TRBD2 (7 bases). Germline-derived CDR1 and CDR2 are SGHVS and FQNEAQ. V gave up 5 bases and J gave up 4 bases, with 20 bases separating them. CDR3 size: 16 residues. CDR3 loop: CASSLLGVGGPETQYF. CDR3 in DNA: TGTGCCAGCAGCCTCCTAGGGGTGGGGGGGCCAGAGACCCAGTACTTC.

V gene TRBV28 combines with J gene TRBJ1-2; the D gene is possibly TRBD1 (5 bases). V lost 5 bases to trimming and J lost 8 bases, with 15 bases between them. Per the germline V gene, CDR1 is MDHEN and CDR2 is SYDVKM. This CDR3 contains 13 residues. CDR3 loop: CASSQGRVFGYTF. Written as DNA, the CDR3 is TGTGCCAGCAGTCAAGGCAGGGTGTTCGGCTACACCTTC.

The rearrangement links TRBV30 to TRBJ2-4; 7 positions agree with TRBD1. CDR1 is GTSNPN and CDR2 is SVGIG in the germline V gene (reference sequence). Trimming removed 5 bases from V and 8 bases from J; junction bases left unmatched: 6. CDR3 length: 12 amino acids. CDR3 sequence: CAWLKGADIQYF. CDR3 bases: TGTGCCTGGCTAAAGGGGGCGGACATTCAGTACTTC.

This clone was picked up one time. The chain recombines TRBV7-9 with TRBJ1-1; D call uncertain. This CDR3 region has 13 residues. V dropped 5 bases and J dropped 7 bases, with 14 bases sitting between them. In germline, CDR1 is SEHNR, CDR2 FQNEAQ (reference sequence). The CDR3 sequence: CASSPPGVSEAFF. CDR3 DNA: TGTGCCAGCAGCCCACCCGGAGTAAGTGAAGCTTTCTTT.

The chain carries TRBV6-6 and TRBJ2-4; the D gene is possibly TRBD1 (5 bases). The length of the CDR3 is 16 residues. The V gene's germline CDR1 is MNHNY and CDR2 SVGAGI (reference sequence). V lost 5 bases, J lost 0 bases, and 14 bases lay in between. CDR3 sequence (DNA): TGTGCCAGCAGTATCCAGGGTGGGGAAGCCAAAAACATTCAGTACTTC. This encodes CASSIQGGEAKNIQYF.

The CDR3 sequence: CASSVGGGAIEQYF. The CDR3 DNA reads as TGTGCCAGCAGCGTAGGAGGGGGGGCAATCGAGCAGTACTTC. The chain couples TRBV9 to TRBJ2-7, with a weak D call TRBD2 (7 bases). Germline CDR1 reads SGDLS; CDR2 reads YYNGEE. The CDR3 loop spans 14 amino acids. V was pared by 0 bases and J by 6 bases, with 13 bases between.

The CDR3: CASSPLTGGDVTQYF. In nucleotides, the CDR3 is TGTGCCAGCTCACCGCTAACGGGGGGAGACGTTACCCAGTACTTC. The rearrangement joins TRBV18 to TRBJ2-5; 7 bases line up with TRBD2. There are 15 residues in the CDR3. V was pared by 3 bases and J by 8 bases, with 12 bases of the junction left unmatched. Germline CDR1 KGHSH, CDR2 LQKENI.

This chain joins TRBV7-3 and TRBJ2-3, with D perhaps matching TRBD1 (5 bases). Trimming cost V 2 bases and J 6 bases, with 9 bases left between them. Germline V gives CDR1 SGHTA, CDR2 FQGTGA. The CDR3 totals 13 residues. CDR3 sequence: CASSLAQADTQYF. The CDR3 nucleotides read TGTGCCAGCAGCTTAGCACAGGCGGATACGCAGTATTTT.

This rearrangement joins TRBV4-1 to TRBJ1-4, with 7 nucleotides matching TRBD1. Germline CDR1 MGHRA, CDR2 YSYEKL. V gave up 5 bases and J gave up 2 bases; unmatched junction bases: 5. CDR3 length: 15 residues. CDR3 amino acids: CASSNPGGTNEKLFF. In DNA form, the CDR3 reads TGCGCCAGCAGCAACCCAGGGGGGACTAATGAAAAACTGTTTTTT.

The gene calls are TRBV6-1 and TRBJ2-3, with 13 bases that match TRBD2. This CDR3 is built from 16 residues. V shed 3 bases, J shed 4 bases, and the junction held 4 bases outside the gene matches. Germline assignment: CDR1 MNHNS and CDR2 SASEGT. The CDR3 reads CASSDGLAGVADTQYF. The CDR3 DNA is TGTGCCAGCAGTGACGGACTAGCGGGAGTGGCAGATACGCAGTATTTT.

This clone was picked up a small number of times. The chain joins TRBV6-2 or TRBV6-3 to TRBJ1-2; a possible D gene is TRBD1 (6 bases). Trimming left V 3 bases short and J 7 bases short, with 15 bases between. The CDR3 is 14 residues long. The V gene's germline CDR1 is MNHEY and CDR2 SVGEGT. The CDR3 nucleotides are TGTGCCAGCAGTTATCGGGGGGCGCCTGGTGGCTACACCTTC. Translating it yields CASSYRGAPGGYTF.

This chain connects TRBV19 to TRBJ1-6, with 8 positions matching TRBD1. The trim removed 9 bases at V and 8 bases at J, leaving 12 bases unmatched. The germline V gene encodes CDR1 LNHDA and CDR2 SQIVND (reference sequence). The CDR3 length is 15 residues. CDR3 nucleotides: TGTGCCAGCACCTCCCGACAGGGGACCGATTCACCCCTCCACTTT. Translated: CASTSRQGTDSPLHF.

The V call is TRBV10-2, the J call TRBJ1-2; D perhaps matches TRBD1 (6 bases). Looked up from germline, CDR1 is WSHSY and CDR2 is SAAADI. The length of the CDR3 is 13 residues. Trimming cost V 10 bases and J 3 bases, with 15 bases left between them. CDR3 amino acids: CATHGRGDYGYTF. The CDR3 bases are TGCGCCACCCACGGCAGGGGCGACTATGGCTACACCTTC.

This chain joins TRBV4-1 and TRBJ2-1; weak D call: TRBD2 (7 bases). V lost 4 bases, J lost 8 bases, and 21 bases lay in between. Germline V CDR1 and CDR2: MGHRA, YSYEKL. The CDR3 consists of 16 residues. The CDR3 DNA reads TGCGCCAGCAGCCTCCTCGGGGGAGGGGGGGCCGATGAGCAGTTCTTC. Protein sequence: CASSLLGGGGADEQFF.

This CDR3 reads CASRAKGEGEQYF. The DNA for the CDR3 is TGTGCCAGCAGAGCAAAAGGGGAAGGCGAGCAGTACTTC. The J gene is TRBJ2-7, the V gene TRBV11-3; weak D call: TRBD1 (5 bases). Trimming took off 6 bases at V and 6 bases at J, with 15 bases between the two ends. CDR3 length equals 13 residues. Germline V lookup: CDR1 SGHNT, CDR2 YENEEA.

The chain employs TRBV6-5 and TRBJ1-1; 9 nucleotides agree with TRBD1. Germline lookup yields CDR1 MNHEY and CDR2 SVGAGI. The ends lost 6 bases at V and 0 bases at J; junction bases unmatched: 2. This CDR3 contains 14 residues. CDR3 region: CASRTGGLNTEAFF. The CDR3 bases are TGTGCCAGCAGGACAGGGGGATTGAACACTGAAGCTTTCTTT.

The chain has TRBV5-1 and TRBJ2-7; maybe TRBD2 (6 bases). Trimming took 2 bases from V and 3 from J, leaving 15 bases between them. The CDR3 is 15 amino acids. Germline V gene lookup returns CDR1 SGHRS and CDR2 YFSETQ. This CDR3 reads CASSFSSGPGYEQYF. The CDR3 nucleotides read TGCGCCAGCAGCTTTAGCAGCGGGCCGGGCTACGAGCAGTACTTC. The full variable domain, its missing parts supplied by reference TRBV5-1 and TRBJ2-7, is KAGVTQTPRYLIKTRGQQVTLSCSPISGHRSVSWYQQTPGQGLQFLFEYFSETQRNKGNFPGRFSGRQFSNSRSEMNVSTLELGDSALYLCASSFSSGPGYEQYFGPGTRLTVT.

CDR3 sequence (DNA): TGTGCCAGTAGTGGACCCACTAGCGGGGTCACAGATACGCAGTATTTT. It specifies CASSGPTSGVTDTQYF. The chain is built from TRBV19 and TRBJ2-3; TRBD2 aligns across 10 bases. This CDR3 is 16 amino acids long. Germline V lookup: CDR1 LNHDA, CDR2 SQIVND (reference sequence). The V and J ends lost 5 bases and 2 bases, in that order; junction bases with no gene match: 7.

On this clone: This same CDR3 is encoded by further DNA sequences in the sample. The CDR3 nucleotides read TGTGCCAGCAGTGGGGGGGGAACTCAGCCCCAGCATTTT. Translated, it gives CASSGGGTQPQHF. The gene calls are TRBV27 and TRBJ1-5; a possible D gene is TRBD1 (5 bases). Germline-derived CDR1 and CDR2 are MNHEY and SMNVEV (reference sequence). CDR3 length equals 13 residues. V was clipped by 5 bases and J by 6 bases, with 11 bases between them.

This CDR3 reads CASSLQGTKSYEQYF. DNA of the CDR3: TGTGCCAGCAGTTTACAGGGGACGAAGTCCTACGAGCAGTACTTC. This sequence joins TRBV6-2 or TRBV6-3 and TRBJ2-7, with 7 nucleotides matching TRBD1. Looked up from germline, CDR1 is MNHEY and CDR2 is SVGEGT. J gave up 1 base and V 4 bases, and 7 bases lay outside the gene matches. The CDR3 totals 15 residues.

The V call is TRBV7-6, the J call TRBJ2-1; 10 bases match TRBD2. Germline V CDR1 and CDR2: SGHVS, FNYEAQ. The CDR3 contains 17 residues. The V gene end was trimmed by 0 bases and the J gene end by 7 bases; junction bases not matched to a gene: 9. This chain's CDR3 is CASSLANPSGSGNEQFF. The CDR3 bases are TGTGCCAGCAGCTTAGCGAACCCTAGCGGGAGTGGTAATGAGCAGTTCTTC.

This chain uses TRBV4-3 with TRBJ2-3, with a weak D call TRBD1 (6 bases). Germline CDR1 is LGHNA and CDR2 is YSLEER. The CDR3 is 15 amino acids. V was cut by 2 bases and J by 1 base, with 10 bases left in between. CDR3 residues: CASSQWDNGTDTQYF. In DNA form, the CDR3 reads TGCGCCAGCAGCCAATGGGACAACGGCACAGATACGCAGTATTTT.

The V and J genes are TRBV6-6 and TRBJ2-7, with 10 bases lining up with TRBD1. The CDR3 spans 15 residues. CDR1 is MNHNY, CDR2 SVGAGI, per germline (reference sequence). V lost 2 bases, J lost 2 bases, and 3 bases stayed unmatched. Written as DNA, the CDR3 is TGTGCCAGCAGTTACCGGACAGGGGGTCCCTACGAGCAGTACTTC. Protein: CASSYRTGGPYEQYF.

This clone has more than one count but fewer than ten. This rearrangement joins TRBV7-9 to TRBJ1-4; D gene unclear. Looked up from germline, CDR1 is SEHNR and CDR2 is FQNEAQ (reference sequence). The CDR3 has 16 amino acids. V lost 0 bases and J lost 0, with 8 bases in between. The CDR3 DNA is TGTGCCAGCAGCTTAGCGGCAGGATCAACTAATGAAAAACTGTTTTTT. It encodes CASSLAAGSTNEKLFF.